The 14 T cell receptor beta chains reported below all come from one sample, sequenced in a study of T cell responses to AZD1222 COVID-19 vaccine. Method: immunoSEQ multiplex PCR; TCRdb's copy keeps in-frame clones and lacks some. The repertoire holds 65,000 to 85,000 clones, with 90% as singletons. The sample here was peripheral blood, taken on day 0 of AZD1222 vaccination. The origin of the receptors is an adult in good health.

This clone was counted between two and nine times. This sample also contains other DNA sequences that code for the same CDR3. The chain couples TRBV28 to TRBJ2-5, with D unclear. The CDR3 is made up of 11 amino acids. The ends were cut back, 2 bases at V and 4 bases at J, with 2 bases in the middle. Germline CDR1 and CDR2: MDHEN and SYDVKM. CDR3 DNA: TGTGCCAGCAGTTTACGAGAGACCCAGTACTTC. Protein: CASSLRETQYF.

This chain joins TRBV28 and TRBJ2-7, with D hard to call. Trimming took off 7 bases at V and 2 bases at J, with 9 bases between the two ends. There are 12 residues in the CDR3. CDR1 is MDHEN and CDR2 is SYDVKM in the germline V gene. For the CDR3, the DNA is TGTGCCAGCACCTCTCCTCCCTACGAGCAGTACTTC. Translation: CASTSPPYEQYF.

This clone was seen just once. V usage is TRBV10-3 and J usage is TRBJ1-1, with D uncertain. V lost 6 bases, J lost 0 bases, and 11 bases lay in between. Germline CDR1 ENHRY, CDR2 SYGVKD. This CDR3 region has 14 residues. CDR3 residues: CAIRTPGMNTEAFF. The CDR3 coding sequence is TGTGCCATCAGGACCCCGGGGATGAACACTGAAGCTTTCTTT.

This clone occurred a few times. This chain uses TRBV2 with TRBJ1-1, with a tentative D call TRBD1 (6 bases). Between the trimmed V and J ends, which lost 6 bases and 5 bases, there was a span of 10 bases. This CDR3 has 12 amino acids. The germline V gene has CDR1 SNHLY and CDR2 FYNNEI. CDR3 amino acids: CASSDRWTEAFF. The CDR3 DNA follows: TGTGCCAGCAGCGACAGGTGGACTGAAGCTTTCTTT.

The V call is TRBV5-5, the J call TRBJ1-5; 8 bases map to TRBD1. The J segment lost 2 bases and the V segment lost 1 base, leaving 5 bases of the junction unmatched. The CDR3 consists of 16 residues. The germline V gene has CDR1 SGHKS and CDR2 YYEKEE (reference sequence). CDR3 nucleotide sequence: TGTGCCAGCAGCTTGACCGGGACAGGACGCAATCAGCCCCAGCATTTT. Translation: CASSLTGTGRNQPQHF.

The V gene is TRBV6-5, the J gene TRBJ2-7; D may correspond to TRBD1 or TRBD2 (6 bases each). This CDR3 is 15 amino acids long. With 2 bases removed from V and 5 bases from J, the gap between germline ends came to 16 bases. Germline V gives CDR1 MNHEY, CDR2 SVGAGI. The CDR3 region has the DNA TGTGCCAGCAGTTACGTCCAGGGGAGGAACCACGAGCAGTACTTC. Its protein is CASSYVQGRNHEQYF.

The rearrangement links TRBV5-1 to TRBJ2-1; 8 bases fit TRBD2. With V trimmed by 0 bases and J by 6 bases, 2 bases remained unmatched. Germline CDR1 and CDR2: SGHRS and YFSETQ. CDR3 length equals 14 residues. The DNA of the CDR3 is TGCGCCAGCAGCTTGGAGGGGACTAGCAATGAGCAGTTCTTC. It codes for CASSLEGTSNEQFF.

This rearrangement joins TRBV28 to TRBJ2-7; no clear D. The germline V and J ends were trimmed by 6 bases and 4 bases, with 10 bases remaining between them. Germline-derived CDR1 and CDR2 are MDHEN and SYDVKM. The CDR3 has 12 residues. In nucleotides, the CDR3 is TGTGCCAGCAGGCCGAACAAGTACGAGCAGTACTTC. Its translation is CASRPNKYEQYF.

This sequence joins TRBV19 and TRBJ2-3; 8 nucleotides agree with TRBD2. Germline trimming cut 4 bases from V and 2 bases from J; bases unmatched to any gene: 8. Germline CDR1 LNHDA, CDR2 SQIVND (reference sequence). The CDR3 sequence is 16 residues long. CDR3 bases: TGTGCCAGTAGTAAGGGCGCGGGGGGTCTCACAGATACGCAGTATTTT. Encoded protein: CASSKGAGGLTDTQYF. Full variable domain (remainder filled in from reference TRBV19 and TRBJ2-3): DGGITQSPKYLFRKEGQNVTLSCEQNLNHDAMYWYRQDPGQGLRLIYYSQIVNDFQKGDIAEGYSVSREKKESFPLTVTSAQKNPTAFYLCASSKGAGGLTDTQYFGPGTRLTVL.

In this sample, this clone turned up once. This chain joins TRBV7-2 and TRBJ1-5, with a possible D match to TRBD1 (6 bases). V lost 5 bases and J lost 7, with 15 bases in between. CDR3 length equals 14 residues. Germline V CDR1 and CDR2: SGHTA, FQGNSA. The CDR3 here is CASSQGGMGQPQHF. The CDR3 DNA is TGTGCCAGCAGCCAAGGGGGGATGGGGCAGCCCCAGCATTTT.

V usage is TRBV7-2 and J usage is TRBJ2-6, with no clear D. Looked up from germline, CDR1 is SGHTA and CDR2 is FQGNSA. V gave up 1 base and J gave up 8 bases, with 6 bases separating them. The CDR3 spans 13 residues. CDR3 coding DNA: TGTGCCAGCAGCTTAGAGCAGCCCAACGTCCTGACTTTC. Translation: CASSLEQPNVLTF.

Notes on this clone: This same CDR3 is encoded by further DNA sequences in the sample. The chain carries TRBV5-4 and TRBJ1-2; weak D call: TRBD1 (6 bases). V was cut by 0 bases and J by 5 bases, with 8 bases left in between. CDR3 length: 13 amino acids. Germline CDR1 and CDR2: SGHNT and YYREEE (reference sequence). As DNA, the CDR3 is TGTGCCAGCAGCTTGGCCGGGACATATGGCTACACCTTC. Protein sequence: CASSLAGTYGYTF.

The rearrangement joins TRBV18 to TRBJ1-4; no firm D call. Per the germline V gene, CDR1 is KGHSH and CDR2 is LQKENI. The V end lost 1 base, the J end lost 8 bases, and 11 bases lay between the germline ends. This CDR3 comprises 14 residues. CDR3 amino acids: CASSPLSQREKLFF. The CDR3 bases are TGTGCCAGCTCACCACTCAGCCAGCGGGAAAAACTGTTTTTT.

The chain combines TRBV4-1 with TRBJ1-4, with a possible D match to TRBD1 (5 bases). This CDR3 is built from 15 residues. V shed 0 bases and J shed 8 bases, with 13 bases lying between them. The V gene's germline CDR1 is MGHRA and CDR2 YSYEKL. CDR3 DNA sequence: TGCGCCAGCAGCCAAGATTTGACAGAACGGGAAAAACTGTTTTTT. This translates into CASSQDLTEREKLFF.